This T cell receptor (beta chain) was profiled in a study of response to subunit inactivated influenza vaccine. This clonotype has a handful of counts. The target antigen is unknown. Study observations and caveats: The authors offered the suggestion that each seasonal influenza vaccination recruits few new T cells.

The CDR3 length is 14 residues. CDR1 and CDR2 (germline): SGHAT, FQNNGV. V lost 5 bases to trimming and J lost 4 bases, with 13 bases between them. TCRdb called the RT-PCR reads again in MiXCR, with one record for every CDR3 protein. The sample gives under 800,000 distinct CDR3 sequences, over 11% of which show up once; approximately 7% is in the top ten. The V gene is TRBV11-2, the J gene TRBJ2-3; no firm D call. This specimen was PBMCs from blood, taken 14 to 15 days before vaccination. This sequence originates from a man aged 45-65 years who received an inactivated influenza vaccine. In DNA form, the CDR3 reads TGTGCCAGCAGCCCAACTGGACGAGCAGATACGCAGTATTTT. As protein: CASSPTGRADTQYF.